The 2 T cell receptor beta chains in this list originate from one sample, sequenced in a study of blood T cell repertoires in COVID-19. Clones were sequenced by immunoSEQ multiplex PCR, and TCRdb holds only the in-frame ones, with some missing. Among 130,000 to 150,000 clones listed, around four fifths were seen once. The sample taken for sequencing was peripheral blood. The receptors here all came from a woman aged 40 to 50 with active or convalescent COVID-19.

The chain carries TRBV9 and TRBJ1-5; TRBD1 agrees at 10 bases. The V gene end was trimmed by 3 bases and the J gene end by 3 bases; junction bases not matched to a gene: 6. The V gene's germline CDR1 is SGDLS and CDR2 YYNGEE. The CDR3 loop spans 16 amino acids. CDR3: CASSAGDRGINQPQHF. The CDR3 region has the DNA TGTGCCAGCAGCGCCGGGGACAGGGGCATCAATCAGCCCCAGCATTTT.

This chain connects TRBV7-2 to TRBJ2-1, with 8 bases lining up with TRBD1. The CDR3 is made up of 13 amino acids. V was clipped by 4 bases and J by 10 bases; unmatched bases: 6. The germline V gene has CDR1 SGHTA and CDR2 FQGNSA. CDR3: CASSSDRGGEQFF. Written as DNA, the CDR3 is TGTGCCAGCAGCTCCGACAGGGGCGGCGAGCAGTTCTTC. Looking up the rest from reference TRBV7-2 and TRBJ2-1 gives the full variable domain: GAGVSQSPSNKVTEKGKDVELRCDPISGHTALYWYRQSLGQGLEFLIYFQGNSAPDKSGLPSDRFSAERTGGSVSTLTIQRTQQEDSAVYLCASSSDRGGEQFFGPGTRLTVL.